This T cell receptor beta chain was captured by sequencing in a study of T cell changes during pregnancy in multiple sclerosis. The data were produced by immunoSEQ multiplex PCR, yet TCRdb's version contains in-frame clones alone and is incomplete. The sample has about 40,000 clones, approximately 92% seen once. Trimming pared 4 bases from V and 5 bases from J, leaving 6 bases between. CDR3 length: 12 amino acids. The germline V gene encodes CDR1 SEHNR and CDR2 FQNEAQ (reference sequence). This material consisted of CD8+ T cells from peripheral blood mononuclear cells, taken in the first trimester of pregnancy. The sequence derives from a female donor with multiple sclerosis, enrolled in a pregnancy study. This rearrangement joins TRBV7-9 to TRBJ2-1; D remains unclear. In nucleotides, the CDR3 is TGTGCCAGCAGCTATTATGACAATGAGCAGTTCTTC. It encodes CASSYYDNEQFF.